This T cell receptor (beta chain) was captured by sequencing in a study of blood T cells in healthy people across ages. Findings of the study overall: Underestimates were what the diversity estimates from one million T cells were considered to be. Shifts in expanded clonotypes may have been confounded by donor CMV status, which was unknown.

Alongside a J-beta primer mix, a sample-barcoded 5' primer served in a second PCR lasting roughly 6 to 12 cycles. Tags on each cDNA molecule came from a template-switch adaptor with 12 random nucleotides. TCRdb analysed the 5' RACE reads with MiXCR anew, one entry per CDR3 protein. The sample lists 550,000 to 700,000 distinct CDR3 sequences, 27% occurring once. Points on this clonotype: Its antigen remains unidentified.

The CDR3 has 15 residues. Unmatched junction bases numbered 11, after V lost 7 bases and J lost 5 bases. It was about 9.4 milliliters of peripheral blood that were drawn from each donor. Input material: blood. The rearrangement uses TRBV12-3 or TRBV12-4 and TRBJ2-5, with 9 bases fitting TRBD2. This receptor was identified in a woman in her 70s in good health. The CDR3 sequence is CASNRGGAGRETQYF. CDR3 coding DNA: TGTGCCAGCAATCGCGGGGGGGCCGGTCGGGAGACCCAGTACTTC.